Shown below are 15 T cell receptor beta chains from a single sample sequenced in a study of neurological immune-mediated disorders. TCRdb analysed the 5' RACE reads with MiXCR anew, one entry per CDR3 protein. Counted here are about 66,000 distinct CDR3 sequences, 3.5% to 5% occurring once; the ten biggest clones make up about 6.9%. The sequenced sample was PBMCs. The source is a man aged 30-40 years with multiple sclerosis.

This clonotype came up many times. The chain uses TRBV7-2 and TRBJ1-2; 11 bases align to TRBD1. The germline CDR1 and CDR2 sequences are SGHTA and FQGNSA. V gave up 7 bases and J gave up 8 bases; unmatched junction bases: 6. The length of the CDR3 is 13 residues. The CDR3 region is CASKGQGAWGYTF. In DNA, the CDR3 is TGTGCCAGCAAAGGACAGGGGGCGTGGGGCTACACCTTC.

This clonotype has at least ten counts. The chain is built from TRBV7-6 and TRBJ2-2, with D unresolved. Trimming took 5 bases from V and 0 from J, leaving 7 bases between them. This CDR3 contains 14 residues. Germline values: CDR1 SGHVS, CDR2 FNYEAQ. In DNA form, the CDR3 reads TGTGCCAGCAGCCGGGCTGCGAACACCGGGGAGCTGTTTTTT. Its protein is CASSRAANTGELFF.

This clonotype was observed many times. The chain employs TRBV9 and TRBJ2-5; TRBD2 might be the D (7 bases). V was cut by 0 bases and J by 4 bases, with 13 bases left in between. Germline-derived CDR1 and CDR2 are SGDLS and YYNGEE. The CDR3 totals 15 residues. DNA for the CDR3: TGTGCCAGCAGCGTAGGTGGGGGGGCGACAGAGACCCAGTACTTC. Translation: CASSVGGGATETQYF.

This clonotype was seen at least ten times. V and J are TRBV10-1 and TRBJ2-7; D call uncertain. CDR1 WNHNN and CDR2 SYGVQD come from the germline V gene (reference sequence). The CDR3 consists of 15 residues. Trimming removed 3 bases from V and 0 bases from J, with 12 bases in between. CDR3 sequence: CASSDKAISSYEQYV. The CDR3, as DNA: TGCGCCAGCAGTGATAAGGCAATAAGCTCCTACGAGCAGTACGTC.

The table lists this clonotype with a few counts. The chain is built from TRBV4-1 and TRBJ1-2, with unresolved D. The CDR3 totals 13 residues. Germline V gives CDR1 MGHRA, CDR2 YSYEKL. Trimming pared 3 bases from V and 2 bases from J, leaving 7 bases between. The CDR3 sequence is CASSQVKNYGYTF. The CDR3 DNA sequence: TGCGCCAGCAGCCAGGTAAAGAACTATGGCTACACCTTC.

This clonotype was observed many times. The rearrangement uses TRBV12-3 or TRBV12-4 and TRBJ2-2, with unresolved D. This CDR3 contains 15 residues. The V end lost 7 bases, the J end lost 4 bases, and 16 bases lay between the germline ends. CDR3 sequence (DNA): TGTGCCAGCACCCCCGGGCAGGCGGCCACCGGGGAGCTGTTTTTT. Its protein product is CASTPGQAATGELFF.

This clonotype was counted at least ten times. This rearrangement joins TRBV7-9 to TRBJ1-1; TRBD1 might be the D (5 bases). The V gene lost 4 bases and the J gene lost 1 base, with 13 bases spanning the gap. The V gene's germline CDR1 is SEHNR and CDR2 FQNEAQ (reference sequence). CDR3 length: 15 residues. The CDR3 nucleotides are TGTGCCAGCAGCTACTCGGCACAGGCGAACACTGAAGCTTTCTTT. This codes for CASSYSAQANTEAFF.

The table lists this clonotype with many counts. The genes are TRBV20-1 and TRBJ2-7, with TRBD1 matching over 8 bases. V shed 5 bases, J shed 4 bases, and the junction held 10 bases outside the gene matches. CDR3 size: 14 residues. The germline V gene encodes CDR1 DFQATT and CDR2 SNEGSKA (reference sequence). The CDR3 DNA reads TGCAGTGCTGGACAAAGACAGGGGAGGTACGAGCAGTACTTC. As protein: CSAGQRQGRYEQYF.

This clonotype has ten or more counts. V is TRBV4-1 and J is TRBJ2-2; D ambiguous. The CDR3 contains 15 residues. Germline V gives CDR1 MGHRA, CDR2 YSYEKL. Trimming removed 3 bases from V and 0 bases from J, with 8 bases in between. Here the CDR3 DNA reads TGCGCCAGCAGCCAGGCGGTTGCGAACACCGGGGAGCTGTTTTTT. Protein sequence: CASSQAVANTGELFF.

Many counts were recorded for this clonotype. V is TRBV7-3 and J is TRBJ2-1; D tentatively reads TRBD1 or TRBD2 (5 bases each). Per the germline V gene, CDR1 is SGHTA and CDR2 is FQGTGA. The V gene lost 5 bases and the J gene lost 7 bases, with 21 bases spanning the gap. The CDR3 extends over 16 amino acids. CDR3 in DNA: TGTGCCAGCAGCCGAGCCTCCGGGGCCAGCGGAAATGAGCAGTTCTTC. Amino acid sequence: CASSRASGASGNEQFF.

This clonotype occurred many times. V and J are TRBV6-2 or TRBV6-3 and TRBJ1-1; possibly TRBD1 for D (6 bases). V lost 3 bases to trimming and J lost 5 bases, with 13 bases between them. Germline V CDR1 and CDR2: MNHEY, SVGEGT. This CDR3 region has 14 residues. The CDR3 DNA sequence: TGTGCCAGCAGTTATCGCTCTCAGGGGACTGAAGCTTTCTTT. Translation gives CASSYRSQGTEAFF.

The genes are TRBV20-1 and TRBJ1-1; the D is unclear. Germline V gives CDR1 DFQATT, CDR2 SNEGSKA (reference sequence). V lost 6 bases and J 1 base, leaving 6 bases between the germline ends. The CDR3 has 11 amino acids. The CDR3: CSAYPNTEAFF. The CDR3 DNA is TGCAGTGCATATCCGAACACTGAAGCTTTCTTT.

There are many counts of this clonotype. The chain combines TRBV12-3 or TRBV12-4 with TRBJ2-5, with 9 positions matching TRBD1. The CDR3 length is 15 residues. The trim removed 4 bases at V and 5 bases at J, leaving 8 bases unmatched. CDR3: CASSYTRDRVETQYF. CDR3 bases: TGTGCCAGCAGTTATACCCGGGACAGGGTTGAGACCCAGTACTTC.

This clonotype was counted only a few times. A junction end diverges from the germline sequence, so it may reflect a read error. The chain couples TRBV5-6 to TRBJ1-5, with D maybe TRBD1 (5 bases). Germline V CDR1 and CDR2: SGHDT, YYEEEE. The CDR3 has 15 residues. DNA of the CDR3: TGTGCCAGCAGCCATCTGCGGGGGAACCATCAGCCCCAGAATTTT. This gives the protein CASSHLRGNHQPQNF.

Many counts were recorded for this clonotype. The gene calls are TRBV4-1 and TRBJ1-4; no clear D gene. Between the trimmed V and J ends, which lost 0 bases and 8 bases, there was a span of 13 bases. The germline V gene has CDR1 MGHRA and CDR2 YSYEKL. This CDR3 comprises 15 residues. The CDR3 reads CASSQESGNQEKLFF. CDR3 in DNA: TGCGCCAGCAGCCAAGAATCCGGAAACCAGGAAAAACTGTTTTTT.